This T cell receptor beta chain was retrieved from a study of blood T cells in healthy people across ages. Primed by a sample-barcoded 5' primer and a J-beta primer mix, a second PCR proceeded for roughly 6 to 12 cycles. Each CDR3 protein is one row after TCRdb ran MiXCR on the 5' RACE reads. The sample contains around 1.5 million distinct CDR3 sequences, 59% of which appear only once. The CDR3 runs 16 residues. Per the germline V gene, CDR1 is SGHTA and CDR2 is FQGNSA. The V gene lost 3 bases and the J gene lost 9 bases, with 18 bases spanning the gap. The receptor was isolated from a man in his late teens or twenties in good health. V usage is TRBV7-2 and J usage is TRBJ1-6; maybe TRBD1 (6 bases). The sample taken for sequencing was blood. Here the CDR3 reads CASSFTGFGLFSPLHF. DNA of the CDR3: TGTGCCAGCAGCTTTACAGGGTTCGGCCTTTTTTCACCCCTCCACTTT.